The clone carrying this TCR beta chain was seen only once. The target antigen is unknown. Assay used: immunoSEQ multiplex PCR; TCRdb lists only in-frame clones, some missing. The table includes about 2 million clones, approximately 95% detected once. These data originate in a study of shared clonotypes between healthy human individuals. Study results and caveats: Richness estimates generally favored naive over memory subsets.

Every donor was a Caucasian adult from Nashville, Tennessee. Sequenced input: naive CD4+ T cells sorted from blood. The subset here: CD45RA+ positively selected. The receptor was isolated from a man younger than 35 in good health.

CDR3 coding DNA: TGTGCCAGCAGCTTTCTCCCCGGCTATGAGCAGTTCTTC. Protein sequence: CASSFLPGYEQFF. The chain joins TRBV11-3 to TRBJ2-1; no firm D call. The CDR3 length is 13 residues. Trimming removed 3 bases at V and 8 bases at J, with 11 bases between. Germline V gives CDR1 SGHNT, CDR2 YENEEA.